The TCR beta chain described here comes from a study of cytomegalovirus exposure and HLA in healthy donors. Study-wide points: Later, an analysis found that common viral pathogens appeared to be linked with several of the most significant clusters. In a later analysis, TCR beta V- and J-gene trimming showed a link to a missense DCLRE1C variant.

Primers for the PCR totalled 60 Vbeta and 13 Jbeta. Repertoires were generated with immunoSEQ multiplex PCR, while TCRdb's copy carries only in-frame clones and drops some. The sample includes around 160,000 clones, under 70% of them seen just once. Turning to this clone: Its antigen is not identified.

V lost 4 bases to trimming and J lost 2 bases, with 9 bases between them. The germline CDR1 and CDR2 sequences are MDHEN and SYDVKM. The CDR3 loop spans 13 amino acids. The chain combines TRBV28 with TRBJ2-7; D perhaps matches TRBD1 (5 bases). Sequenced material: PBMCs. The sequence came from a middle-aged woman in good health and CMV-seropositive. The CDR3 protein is CASSWRQTYEQYF. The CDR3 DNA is TGTGCCAGCAGTTGGCGACAGACCTACGAGCAGTACTTC. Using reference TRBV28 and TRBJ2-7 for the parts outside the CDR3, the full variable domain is DVKVTQSSRYLVKRTGEKVFLECVQDMDHENMFWYRQDPGLGLRLIYFSYDVKMKEKGDIPEGYSVSREKKERFSLILESASTNQTSMYLCASSWRQTYEQYFGPGTRLTVT.